What follows are 5 T cell receptor beta chains derived from one specimen sequenced in a study of identical twins. TCRdb used MiXCR to reprocess the 5' RACE reads, holding one entry per CDR3 protein. The sample comprises around 340,000 distinct CDR3 sequences, approximately 8.7% of which are singletons, and roughly 9% rests with the top ten. The sequencing sample was made of naive T cells sorted from blood. These receptors came from a woman aged 45 to 65 in good health.

J is TRBJ1-4 and V is TRBV2; D is unclear. V dropped 7 bases and J dropped 3 bases, with 12 bases sitting between them. The length of the CDR3 is 14 residues. Germline values: CDR1 SNHLY, CDR2 FYNNEI. CDR3 sequence: CASKPRGANEKLFF. The CDR3 nucleotides read TGTGCCAGCAAACCTCGGGGAGCTAATGAAAAACTGTTTTTT.

This clonotype has a handful of counts. The genes are TRBV5-1 and TRBJ2-5; the D is unclear. Germline lookup yields CDR1 SGHRS and CDR2 YFSETQ. V lost 4 bases and J 4 bases, leaving 14 bases between the germline ends. The CDR3 contains 14 residues. CDR3 coding DNA: TGCGCCAGCAGCCTAGAGAGTTTTCGAGAGACCCAGTACTTC. It encodes CASSLESFRETQYF.

The rearrangement uses TRBV4-1 and TRBJ2-1; D gene unclear. With 4 bases removed from V and 7 bases from J, the gap between germline ends came to 8 bases. The germline V gene has CDR1 MGHRA and CDR2 YSYEKL. CDR3 length equals 12 residues. This CDR3 reads CASSPNQNEQFF. CDR3 nucleotides: TGCGCCAGCAGCCCGAACCAGAATGAGCAGTTCTTC.

This clonotype was detected a few times. The V gene is TRBV12-5, the J gene TRBJ1-2, with D possibly TRBD1 on 6 matching bases. The germline V and J ends were trimmed by 0 bases and 13 bases, with 9 bases remaining between them. The CDR3 sequence is 11 residues long. Germline CDR1 is LGHNT and CDR2 is FRNRAP. CDR3: CASGLVTGSTF. The CDR3 DNA reads as TGTGCTAGTGGTTTGGTCACAGGGAGCACCTTC. The full variable domain, its missing parts supplied by reference TRBV12-5 and TRBJ1-2, is DARVTQTPRHKVTEMGQEVTMRCQPILGHNTVFWYRQTMMQGLELLAYFRNRAPLDDSGMPKDRFSAEMPDATLATLKIQPSEPRDSAVYFCASGLVTGSTFGSGTRLTVV.

The V gene is TRBV7-9, the J gene TRBJ2-1; perhaps TRBD2 as D (6 bases). This CDR3 spans 16 amino acids. Germline loops: CDR1 SEHNR, CDR2 FQNEAQ (reference sequence). V lost 5 bases, J lost 3 bases, and 17 bases lay in between. This CDR3 reads CASSPLSGENYNEQFF. CDR3 bases: TGTGCCAGCAGCCCCCTTAGCGGAGAGAACTACAATGAGCAGTTCTTC.